This T cell receptor beta chain was recorded in a study of cytomegalovirus exposure and HLA in healthy donors. General study findings and limits: Immune exposure data for these donors was limited to CMV serostatus. The authors excluded some V segments, including TRBV6-2 and TRBV6-3, as indistinguishable. For most TCR sequences rarity was the rule, although some public TCRs occurred in many donors. Across donors, presence/absence analyses took sequencing depth to be roughly uniform.

Both 60 Vbeta primers and 13 Jbeta primers went into the PCR. TCRdb's table, derived via immunoSEQ multiplex PCR, lists solely in-frame clones and lacks some. The sample carries about 140,000 clones, roughly four fifths recorded once. The V end was cut by 7 bases, the J end by 7 bases, with 13 bases between. Germline V gene sequence: CDR1 SNHLY, CDR2 FYNNEI. The CDR3 consists of 13 residues. With respect to this clone: Its cognate antigen is unknown.

The source is a man younger than 35 in good health and CMV-seropositive. Material: PBMCs. The chain uses TRBV2 and TRBJ2-2; TRBD2 might be the D (5 bases). The CDR3 spells CASKRVWLGELFF. CDR3 DNA sequence: TGTGCCAGCAAGAGGGTGTGGCTCGGGGAGCTGTTTTTT. Full variable domain (missing parts from reference TRBV2 and TRBJ2-2): EPEVTQTPSHQVTQMGQEVILRCVPISNHLYFYWYRQILGQKVEFLVSFYNNEISEKSEIFDDQFSVERPDGSNFTLKIRSTKLEDSAMYFCASKRVWLGELFFGEGSRLTVL.